A selection of T cell receptor beta chains follows, all from one sample in a study of cytomegalovirus exposure and HLA in healthy donors. The table came from immunoSEQ multiplex PCR; TCRdb's copy has only in-frame clones and leaves some out. The sample shows approximately 180,000 clones, just under 90% of them seen only once. Sequences were obtained from PBMCs. Every receptor here comes from a woman aged 25-40 years in good health and CMV-seronegative. Each CDR3 is given with its conserved first and last residue. A D gene is named only where the DNA matches it firmly. Some rows mark clone size as missing; the rest say once, few, many or name a class of expanded clone.

TRBV7-2	TRBJ1-2	NA	NA	TGTGCCAGCACCCGCGGGGGGCTCGACTATGGCTACACCTTC	CASTRGGLDYGYTF
TRBV5-1	TRBJ2-7	NA	once	TGCGCCAGCAGCTTGATACCGGACAGATACGAACCCTACGAGCAGTACTTC	CASSLIPDRYEPYEQYF
TRBV27	TRBJ2-2	NA	NA	TGTGCCAGCAGTTTGCGTTCCTCCCCCCAAAAGAACACCGGGGAGCTGTTTTTT	CASSLRSSPQKNTGELFF
TRBV5-1	TRBJ2-5	TRBD1	NA	TGCGCCAGCAGCAACCCTACCGGGACAGGGGGACAAGAGACCCAGTACTTC	CASSNPTGTGGQETQYF
TRBV4-1	TRBJ2-3	TRBD2	NA	TGCGCCAGCAGCCAGATAGCGGGGGGAAATTCCGCAGGGGATACGCAGTATTTT	CASSQIAGGNSAGDTQYF
TRBV29-1	TRBJ2-1	NA	NA	TGCAGCGTTGCGGGGGGACAAAGTTTTGGCCCCACGAGCTCCTACAATGAGCAGTTCTTC	CSVAGGQSFGPTSSYNEQFF
TRBV5-1	TRBJ2-2	NA	NA	TGCGCCAGCTCCTTAAGCGCGAACACCGGGGAGCTGTTTTTT	CASSLSANTGELFF
TRBV4-1	TRBJ2-7	TRBD1	NA	TGCGCCAGCAGCCAAGGGCTGGGACAGACCTACGAGCAGTACTTC	CASSQGLGQTYEQYF
TRBV6-4	TRBJ2-1	TRBD1	NA	TGTGCCAGCTCTCCGGGACAGGGGGCCGGAGGTGAGCAGTTCTTC	CASSPGQGAGGEQFF
TRBV7-6	TRBJ1-3	NA	NA	TGTGCCAGCAGCGCCGACGGGAACTCTGGAAACACCATATATTTT	CASSADGNSGNTIYF
TRBV7-6	TRBJ2-1	TRBD1	NA	TGTGCCAGCAGCCGCCACAGGGGGTCCTACAATGAGCAGTTCTTC	CASSRHRGSYNEQFF
TRBV25-1	TRBJ1-1	NA	once	TGTGCCAGCACCTCCTCCGGGATAAACACTGAAGCTTTCTTT	CASTSSGINTEAFF
TRBV6-1	TRBJ1-2	NA	NA	TGTGCCAGCAGTGAAGCTGTATCTAGGGGCTACACCTTC	CASSEAVSRGYTF
TRBV12-5	TRBJ2-1	TRBD1	few	TGTGCTAGTGGTTTGGGAACAGGGGGACGCTCCTACAATGAGCAGTTCTTC	CASGLGTGGRSYNEQFF
TRBV5-1	TRBJ1-1	NA	NA	TGCGCCAGCAGCTTATCTACGAACACTGAAGCTTTCTTT	CASSLSTNTEAFF
TRBV10-2	TRBJ1-1	TRBD1	NA	TGCGCCAGCAGTGTACAGGGGTTGACTGAAGCTTTCTTT	CASSVQGLTEAFF
TRBV29-1	TRBJ2-3	TRBD1	NA	TGCAGCGACCTAGGACAGGGGGATGGTGCAGATACGCAGTATTTT	CSDLGQGDGADTQYF
TRBV14	TRBJ2-1	TRBD2	few	TGTGCCAGCAGCCCCAGCGGGGGGGCCCTGAATGAGCAGTTCTTC	CASSPSGGALNEQFF
TRBV7-8	TRBJ2-7	NA	NA	TGTGCCAGCAGCTTAGTTATGACGCGACAGAGCCCCGGGGAGCAGTACTTC	CASSLVMTRQSPGEQYF
TRBV15	TRBJ1-3	NA	NA	TGTGCCACCAGCAGAGATCAGGGACAAGGAAACACCATATATTTT	CATSRDQGQGNTIYF
TRBV11-2	TRBJ2-5	TRBD2	NA	TGTGCCAGCAGCTTAGGCCGGGGGAGGGAAACCCAGTACTTC	CASSLGRGRETQYF
TRBV27	TRBJ1-2	NA	few	TGTGCCAGCAGCCGATCGGGGGAGGACTATGGCTACACCTTC	CASSRSGEDYGYTF
TRBV29-1	TRBJ1-2	NA	once	TGCAGCGGAGCTGAGGAAGAGGGTATAATATATGGCTACACCTTC	CSGAEEEGIIYGYTF
TRBV6-6	TRBJ1-2	NA	NA	TGTGCCAGCAGTTACGGCAGGGCCTCTTTACCCTATGGCTACACCTTC	CASSYGRASLPYGYTF
TRBV11-3	TRBJ2-7	TRBD2	once	TGTGCCAGCAGCTTAGAGGTTAGCGGGGCCCCCTACGAGCAGTACTTC	CASSLEVSGAPYEQYF
TRBV19	TRBJ2-5	TRBD2	NA	TGTGCCGGACGCAGACTAGCGGGGGGGCAAGAGACCCAGTACTTC	CAGRRLAGGQETQYF
TRBV25-1	TRBJ1-3	NA	NA	TGTGCCAGCAGTGTTCACGGGGGGGTTTCGTCCTCTGGAAACACCATATATTTT	CASSVHGGVSSSGNTIYF
TRBV5-1	TRBJ1-5	NA	NA	TGCGCCAGCAGCCCAGAAGTCAATCAGCCCCAGCATTTT	CASSPEVNQPQHF